The 3 T cell receptor beta chains given below trace back to one sample, sequenced in a study of sequential checkpoint blockade in melanoma. As to treatment: randomized to nivolumab then ipilimumab (arm A) or the reverse (arm B). Produced via immunoSEQ multiplex PCR; TCRdb's table is partial and in-frame only. The data contain about 21,000 clones, about four fifths of them seen just once; the ten biggest clones take up roughly a tenth. The material was CD8+ T cells sorted from blood (inferred from file names), obtained from a patient given nivolumab and ipilimumab in sequence. These receptor sequences come from a human donor with melanoma.

This sequence joins TRBV9 and TRBJ2-2; the match to TRBD2 covers 7 bases. This CDR3 has 15 amino acids. Germline values: CDR1 SGDLS, CDR2 YYNGEE. V trimming: 4 bases; J trimming: 6 bases; junction bases outside the gene matches: 9. Here the CDR3 reads CASSLGGRSSGELFF. Written as DNA, the CDR3 is TGTGCCAGCAGCTTGGGGGGGAGATCGTCCGGGGAGCTGTTTTTT.

The V gene is TRBV6-5, the J gene TRBJ2-1; D uncertain. Germline CDR1 reads MNHEY; CDR2 reads SVGAGI. Trimming took off 5 bases at V and 9 bases at J, with 17 bases between the two ends. This CDR3 is built from 14 residues. CDR3 nucleotides: TGTGCCAGCAGTCCCACCCCGGAGTTTAGTGAGCAGTTCTTC. Translated, it gives CASSPTPEFSEQFF.

The chain is built from TRBV27 and TRBJ1-5; D gene ambiguous. Germline V gene data show CDR1 as MNHEY and CDR2 as SMNVEV (reference sequence). The ends were cut back, 1 base at V and 4 bases at J, with 8 bases in the middle. The CDR3 has 14 amino acids. CDR3 bases: TGTGCCAGCAGTTTATTCGGGAGGAATCAGCCCCAGCATTTT. Its translation is CASSLFGRNQPQHF.